This T cell receptor beta chain was profiled in a study of OX40 agonist ivuxolimab in advanced cancers. CDR1 is SEHNR, CDR2 FQNEAQ, per germline (reference sequence). The CDR3 spans 15 residues. J was trimmed by 5 bases and V by 5 bases; bases with no gene match: 8. Sequenced by immunoSEQ multiplex PCR; TCRdb stores in-frame clones only, minus some. The sample records about 11,000 clones, 77% being singletons. The source of this sequence is an adult with an advanced solid tumor such as melanoma, head and neck, liver or kidney cancer. The rearrangement links TRBV7-9 to TRBJ2-5; TRBD2 aligns across 10 bases. The specimen comprised CD4+ or CD8+ T cells sorted from blood, sampled in a trial of the OX40 agonist ivuxolimab. The CDR3 sequence is CASSTTSGDGETQYF. The CDR3, as DNA: TGTGCCAGCAGCACTACTAGCGGGGACGGGGAGACCCAGTACTTC.